These T cell receptor beta chains were read from a single sample in a study of T cell responses to AZD1222 COVID-19 vaccine. Only in-frame clones appear in the TCRdb table, and some are missing; sequencing was by immunoSEQ multiplex PCR. The data hold roughly 75,000 clones, with 65% to 85% observed a single time. The sample here was peripheral blood, taken on day 0 of AZD1222 vaccination. All receptors derive from an adult in good health. The CDR3 runs from the conserved cysteine through the conserved F or W. Each record gives: clone size, D gene, V gene, J gene, CDR3 protein, CDR3 DNA. The D gene is left open where the match is weak. The size field is filled for only some rows; it gives once, few, many or a size class.

clone size: .
D gene: .
V gene: TRBV19
J gene: TRBJ1-2
CDR3 protein: CASSINYGYTF
CDR3 DNA: TGTGCCAGTAGTATAAACTATGGCTACACCTTC

clone size: .
D gene: TRBD1
V gene: TRBV6-5
J gene: TRBJ2-3
CDR3 protein: CASSYSGTGGGDTQYF
CDR3 DNA: TGTGCCAGCAGTTATAGTGGGACAGGAGGTGGAGATACGCAGTATTTT

clone size: .
D gene: .
V gene: TRBV20-1
J gene: TRBJ1-2
CDR3 protein: CSGHNYGYTF
CDR3 DNA: TGCAGTGGCCATAACTATGGCTACACCTTC

clone size: .
D gene: TRBD2
V gene: TRBV28
J gene: TRBJ2-2
CDR3 protein: CASSPTSDSNTGELFF
CDR3 DNA: TGTGCCAGCAGCCCAACTAGCGATTCGAACACCGGGGAGCTGTTTTTT

clone size: .
D gene: .
V gene: TRBV7-9
J gene: TRBJ1-1
CDR3 protein: CASSLQVNTEAFF
CDR3 DNA: TGTGCCAGCAGCCTACAGGTGAACACTGAAGCTTTCTTT

clone size: .
D gene: .
V gene: TRBV29-1
J gene: TRBJ1-1
CDR3 protein: CSASTLSGNTEAFF
CDR3 DNA: TGCAGCGCCTCCACCCTTTCGGGTAACACTGAAGCTTTCTTT

clone size: .
D gene: .
V gene: TRBV29-1
J gene: TRBJ1-1
CDR3 protein: CSVETGLNTEAFF
CDR3 DNA: TGCAGCGTTGAGACAGGTTTGAACACTGAAGCTTTCTTT

clone size: few
D gene: TRBD1
V gene: TRBV2
J gene: TRBJ1-5
CDR3 protein: CASSPDRGEGQPQHF
CDR3 DNA: TGTGCCAGCAGTCCAGACAGGGGGGAGGGTCAGCCCCAGCATTTT

clone size: .
D gene: TRBD1
V gene: TRBV28
J gene: TRBJ1-4
CDR3 protein: CASSLRQGSEKLFF
CDR3 DNA: TGTGCCAGCAGTCTTCGACAGGGGAGTGAAAAACTGTTTTTT

clone size: .
D gene: TRBD2
V gene: TRBV15
J gene: TRBJ2-3
CDR3 protein: CATSRDLAGSTDTQYF
CDR3 DNA: TGTGCCACCAGCAGAGACCTAGCGGGGAGCACAGATACGCAGTATTTT

clone size: .
D gene: .
V gene: TRBV5-1
J gene: TRBJ2-2
CDR3 protein: CASSFLRGRDGELFF
CDR3 DNA: TGCGCCAGCAGCTTTCTGCGAGGGCGGGACGGGGAGCTGTTTTTT

clone size: .
D gene: .
V gene: TRBV21-1
J gene: TRBJ1-3
CDR3 protein: CASSKGSLVRVSGNTIYF
CDR3 DNA: TGTGCCAGCAGCAAAGGGAGCCTTGTCAGGGTCTCTGGAAACACCATATATTTT

clone size: few
D gene: .
V gene: TRBV27
J gene: TRBJ1-5
CDR3 protein: CASRPRELYQPQHF
CDR3 DNA: TGTGCCAGCAGGCCCCGTGAGTTGTATCAGCCCCAGCATTTT

clone size: many
D gene: TRBD1
V gene: TRBV18
J gene: TRBJ1-2
CDR3 protein: CASSQSGTGQGYTF
CDR3 DNA: TGTGCCAGCTCCCAATCTGGGACAGGGCAAGGCTACACCTTC

clone size: .
D gene: .
V gene: TRBV6-5
J gene: TRBJ1-1
CDR3 protein: CASSYFREMNTEAFF
CDR3 DNA: TGTGCCAGCAGTTACTTCAGGGAGATGAACACTGAAGCTTTCTTT

clone size: .
D gene: .
V gene: TRBV5-1
J gene: TRBJ2-3
CDR3 protein: CASSLGQRADTQYF
CDR3 DNA: TGCGCCAGCAGCTTGGGTCAGAGAGCAGATACGCAGTATTTT

clone size: once
D gene: .
V gene: TRBV19
J gene: TRBJ2-2
CDR3 protein: CASRAGELFF
CDR3 DNA: TGTGCCAGTAGGGCCGGGGAGCTGTTTTTT

clone size: .
D gene: .
V gene: TRBV12-3/TRBV12-4
J gene: TRBJ1-2
CDR3 protein: CASSIQGVGDYTF
CDR3 DNA: TGTGCCAGCAGTATACAGGGTGTAGGGGACTACACCTTC

clone size: .
D gene: .
V gene: TRBV28
J gene: TRBJ1-2
CDR3 protein: CAILRSEDYGYTF
CDR3 DNA: TGTGCCATCTTAAGGAGCGAAGATTATGGCTACACCTTC

clone size: .
D gene: .
V gene: TRBV6-1
J gene: TRBJ1-4
CDR3 protein: CASSDLTGGGEKLFF
CDR3 DNA: TGTGCCAGCAGTGATTTGACAGGAGGCGGTGAAAAACTGTTTTTT